This record looks at one TCR beta chain sequence and its context. What it binds is unknown. The data were obtained in a study of siplizumab effects on memory and regulatory T cells. Study-wide points: The mapping of alloreactive clones to unstimulated subsets covered only a minor fraction of them. Alloreactive sequences whose origin lay in unstimulated CD4+ memory cells were significantly reduced by siplizumab.

TCRdb's copy holds only in-frame clones and misses some; the assay was immunoSEQ multiplex PCR. The repertoire holds about 40,000 clones, with roughly nine tenths as singletons. Across three donor pairs, the naive, memory, effector memory and TEMRA subsets were sequenced without stimulation. This sequence originates from a human donor in good health. What was sequenced was naive CD4+ T cells sorted from blood.

The chain's CDR3 is CASSGTIYEQYF. The CDR3 nucleotides read TGTGCCAGCAGCGGGACCATCTACGAGCAGTACTTC. J is TRBJ2-7 and V is TRBV6-1, with D possibly called TRBD1 or TRBD2 (5 bases each). Trimming removed 6 bases from V and 3 bases from J, with 9 bases in between. CDR3 length: 12 residues. From germline, CDR1 is MNHNS and CDR2 SASEGT.